This T cell receptor (beta chain) was sequenced during a study of shared clonotypes between healthy human individuals. General observations from the study: The naive CD4 repertoires of several donors were compared, and roughly 5% of clonotypes were shared.

Method: immunoSEQ multiplex PCR; TCRdb's copy keeps in-frame clones and lacks some. This table has about 2.4 million clones, roughly 93% appearing once. As concerns this clone: What it binds is not known.

The V segment lost 5 bases and the J segment 6 bases; nucleotides outside the gene matches: 10. The CDR3 length is 15 residues. Germline assignment: CDR1 SGHNT and CDR2 YYREEE (reference sequence). The sequencing sample was made of naive CD4+ T cells from PBMCs. Subset: CD45RA+ positively selected. This sequence joins TRBV5-4 and TRBJ1-3, with 8 bases matching TRBD1. This TCR was sampled from a young man in good health. Some clones in this sample may be carry-over from other donors' samples. In DNA form, the CDR3 reads TGTGCCAGCAGTCGGGACAGGTGGTTGGAAAACACCATATATTTT. Its translation: CASSRDRWLENTIYF.